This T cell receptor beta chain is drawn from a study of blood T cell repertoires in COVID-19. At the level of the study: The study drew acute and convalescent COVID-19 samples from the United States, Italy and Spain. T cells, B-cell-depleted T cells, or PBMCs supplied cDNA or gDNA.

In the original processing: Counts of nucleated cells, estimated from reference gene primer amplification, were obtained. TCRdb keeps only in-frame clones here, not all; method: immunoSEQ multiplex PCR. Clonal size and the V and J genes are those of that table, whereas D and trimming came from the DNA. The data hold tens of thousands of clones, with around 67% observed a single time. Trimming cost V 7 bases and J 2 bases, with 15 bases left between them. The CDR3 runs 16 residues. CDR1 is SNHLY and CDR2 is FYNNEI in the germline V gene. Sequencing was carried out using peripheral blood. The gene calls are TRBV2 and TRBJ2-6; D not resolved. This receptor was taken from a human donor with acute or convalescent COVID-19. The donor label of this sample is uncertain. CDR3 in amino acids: CASKPIHRTGANVLTF. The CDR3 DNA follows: TGTGCCAGCAAACCAATACACCGCACTGGGGCCAACGTCCTGACTTTC.